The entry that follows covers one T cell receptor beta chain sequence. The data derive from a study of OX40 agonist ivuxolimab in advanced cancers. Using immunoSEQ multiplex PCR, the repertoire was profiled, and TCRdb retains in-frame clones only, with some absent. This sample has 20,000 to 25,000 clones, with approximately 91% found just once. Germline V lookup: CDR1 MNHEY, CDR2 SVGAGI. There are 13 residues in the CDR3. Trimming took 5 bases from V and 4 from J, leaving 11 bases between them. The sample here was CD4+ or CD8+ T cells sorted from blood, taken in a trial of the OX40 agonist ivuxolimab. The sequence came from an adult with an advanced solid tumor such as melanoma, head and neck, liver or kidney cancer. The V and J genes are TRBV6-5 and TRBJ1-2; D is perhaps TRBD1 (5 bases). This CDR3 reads CASSAGSGYGYTF. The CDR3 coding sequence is TGTGCCAGCAGTGCAGGGTCCGGCTATGGCTACACCTTC.